This TCR beta chain was retrieved from a study of blood T cell repertoires in COVID-19. Study details: COVID-19 samples from acute and convalescent phases originated in the United States, Italy and Spain. PBMCs, B-cell-depleted T cells, or T cells provided the cDNA or gDNA that made up the material.

The V gene's germline CDR1 is MGHDK and CDR2 SYGVNS. CDR3 size: 15 residues. V dropped 6 bases and J dropped 5 bases, with 19 bases sitting between them. Assay used: immunoSEQ multiplex PCR; TCRdb lists only in-frame clones, some missing. The sample consists of some 230,000 clones, 85% of them appearing once. The chain employs TRBV25-1 and TRBJ1-1; a weak D match, TRBD1 (6 bases). This receptor was taken from a man aged 45-65 years who had recovered from COVID-19. Specimen: peripheral blood. The CDR3 region is CASSPGGQAVTEAFF. The CDR3 DNA reads as TGTGCCAGCAGCCCGGGGGGGCAGGCGGTGACTGAAGCTTTCTTT.